The text below deals with one T cell receptor beta chain. Antigen: not known. J lost 5 bases, V lost 7 bases, and 10 bases had no gene match. The CDR3 covers 16 residues. Germline V CDR1 and CDR2: SEHNR, FQNEAQ (reference sequence). This sample is part of a study of T cell responses to AZD1222 COVID-19 vaccine. General study findings and limits: The study found Spike-specific TCR breadth and depth rose after two AZD1222 doses. Repertoires were obtained solely post-peak T cell response. Among those given AZD1222, only 6 or 7 were seropositive at baseline.

TCRdb's copy holds only in-frame clones and misses some; the assay was immunoSEQ multiplex PCR. The sample contains 80,000 to 100,000 clones, over 75% of which appear only once. J is TRBJ2-1 and V is TRBV7-9, with TRBD2 matching over 11 bases. This TCR came from an adult who received the AZD1222 COVID-19 vaccine. The material sequenced was peripheral blood, taken 28 days after the second AZD1222 dose. This CDR3 reads CASNQLAGERDNEQFF. The CDR3 DNA follows: TGTGCCAGCAACCAACTAGCGGGAGAAAGGGACAATGAGCAGTTCTTC.